The source of this T cell receptor (beta chain) is a study of T cell responses to AZD1222 COVID-19 vaccine. Points from the study as a whole: Mostly white British, mostly female donors; authors suggested clonal diversity may be underestimated. Compared with day 0, the breadth and depth of the Spike-specific TCR repertoire rose significantly after two doses of AZD1222. Sampling that yielded the repertoires occurred only after the peak T cell response. Reports indicate that nearly half of spike-specific TCRs are directed at unmutated variant regions.

Here immunoSEQ multiplex PCR was the method, and the copy in TCRdb shows in-frame clones only, minus some. The data show 100,000 to 150,000 clones, around 88% seen once. This clone was detected only once. Its antigen is not identified. Germline V gene data show CDR1 as MNHEY and CDR2 as SVGAGI. The CDR3 contains 13 residues. V was cut by 6 bases and J by 2 bases, with 7 bases left in between. V gene TRBV6-5 combines with J gene TRBJ2-2; D may be TRBD1 (5 bases). The sample was peripheral blood, taken on day 0 of MenACWY control vaccination. The origin of this receptor is an adult in good health. The CDR3 bases are TGTGCCAGCAGCGACAGAAACACCGGGGAGCTGTTTTTT. This translates into CASSDRNTGELFF.